This TCR beta chain was sequenced for a study of T cell responses to AZD1222 COVID-19 vaccine. This clone was observed once. Its cognate antigen is unknown. Study findings and constraints: The study sampled repertoires only after the peak T cell response. Baseline seropositivity characterized only a handful of AZD1222 recipients. Researchers report vaccine-associated CD4 TCRs spanning spike, with dominance at 160-218 and 743-854. Mostly white British, mostly female donors; authors suggested clonal diversity may be underestimated.

This CDR3 is built from 15 residues. Germline CDR1 and CDR2: MDHEN and SYDVKM. Trimming left V 3 bases short and J 3 bases short, with 11 bases between. Generated by immunoSEQ multiplex PCR, the TCRdb table keeps only in-frame clones and is missing some. The sample consists of over 100,000 clones, around 85% of them appearing once. The chain combines TRBV28 with TRBJ2-2; TRBD1 is a possible D gene (5 bases). The sequenced sample was peripheral blood, obtained on day 0 of AZD1222 vaccination. The clonotype originates from an adult in good health. Here the CDR3 DNA reads TGTGCCAGCAGTTTGTTACAGGCCCACACCGGGGAGCTGTTTTTT. Protein sequence: CASSLLQAHTGELFF.